This TCR beta chain was retrieved from a study of radiotherapy plus CTLA-4 blockade in lung cancer. Generated by immunoSEQ multiplex PCR, the TCRdb table keeps only in-frame clones and is missing some. Among approximately 50,000 clones listed, 70% to 85% were seen once. CDR1 and CDR2 from the germline V gene are SGHAT and FQNNGV. V trimming: 4 bases; J trimming: 2 bases; junction bases outside the gene matches: 3. The CDR3 totals 15 residues. Whole-study findings and limits: In blood, TCR clones derived from the tumor expanded after radiotherapy plus ipilimumab.

Comment on this clone: Its specificity is unknown.

The genes are TRBV11-2 and TRBJ2-3, with 10 bases matching TRBD2. Sequencing was performed on peripheral blood, taken from a patient treated with radiotherapy plus ipilimumab. The sequence was collected from a human donor with non-small cell lung cancer whose response to radiotherapy plus ipilimumab could not be evaluated. DNA for the CDR3: TGTGCCAGCAGCTACACTAGCGGGGTCACAGATACGCAGTATTTT. It specifies CASSYTSGVTDTQYF.